These 14 T cell receptor beta chains came from one sample sequenced in a study of cytomegalovirus exposure and HLA in healthy donors. The study ran its PCR with 60 Vbeta and 13 Jbeta primers. The method was immunoSEQ multiplex PCR; TCRdb's version includes in-frame clones alone and lacks a portion of them. The repertoire holds over 90,000 clones, around 74% seen once, with less than 15% in the top ten. The sample consisted of PBMCs. Receptors originate from an older woman in good health and CMV-seropositive.

The V gene is TRBV29-1, the J gene TRBJ2-1, with TRBD2 as a possible D gene (6 bases). The germline gives CDR1 SQVTM, CDR2 ANQGSEA. The CDR3 covers 14 residues. V lost 5 bases, J lost 0 bases, and 11 bases lay in between. The CDR3 loop reads CSVRRRGSYNEQFF. DNA for the CDR3: TGCAGCGTTCGAAGGCGGGGCTCCTACAATGAGCAGTTCTTC.

The rearrangement joins TRBV5-1 to TRBJ2-7, with D tentatively TRBD2 (6 bases). Trimming removed 4 bases from V and 1 base from J, with 12 bases in between. The CDR3 is 14 amino acids. The germline CDR1 and CDR2 sequences are SGHRS and YFSETQ. The CDR3 protein is CASSPNGLSYEQYF. CDR3 nucleotide sequence: TGCGCCAGCAGCCCCAACGGACTATCCTACGAGCAGTACTTC. Full variable domain (rest looked up from reference TRBV5-1 and TRBJ2-7): KAGVTQTPRYLIKTRGQQVTLSCSPISGHRSVSWYQQTPGQGLQFLFEYFSETQRNKGNFPGRFSGRQFSNSRSEMNVSTLELGDSALYLCASSPNGLSYEQYFGPGTRLTVT.

The chain has TRBV6-5 and TRBJ2-3; TRBD2 matches 9 bases. CDR1 is MNHEY and CDR2 is SVGAGI in the germline V gene. This CDR3 spans 15 amino acids. With V trimmed by 5 bases and J by 6 bases, 9 bases remained unmatched. CDR3 loop: CASSTSGLDGDTQYF. The CDR3 DNA sequence: TGTGCCAGCAGTACTAGCGGGCTAGATGGGGATACGCAGTATTTT.

This clone was recorded a few times. The chain carries TRBV10-3 and TRBJ1-3, with a possible D match to TRBD1 (6 bases). Germline V gene lookup returns CDR1 ENHRY and CDR2 SYGVKD. This CDR3 has 15 residues. Trimming removed 2 bases at V and 8 bases at J, with 16 bases between. The DNA for the CDR3 is TGTGCCATCAGTGAGATTAACAGCCCAGGGGACACCATATATTTT. Its protein is CAISEINSPGDTIYF.

Notes on this clone: The germline gene is not matched at one end of the junction; a read error may be the cause. The rearrangement uses TRBV7-9 and TRBJ1-2; 7 nucleotides line up with TRBD1. Germline values: CDR1 SEHNR, CDR2 FQNEAQ (reference sequence). This CDR3 region has 14 residues. As DNA, the CDR3 is TGTTCCAGCAGCCCGCCCGGGACAGACTATGGCTACACCTTC. Its protein product is CSSSPPGTDYGYTF. The whole variable domain, remainder taken from reference TRBV7-9 and TRBJ1-2, is DTGVSQNPRHKITKRGQNVTFRCDPISEHNRLYWYRQTLGQGPEFLTYFQNEAQLEKSRLLSDRFSAERPKGSFSTLEIQRTEQGDSAMYLCSSSPPGTDYGYTFGSGTRLTVV.

This clone was picked up a small number of times. The chain employs TRBV5-1 and TRBJ1-5, with TRBD1 identical over 8 bases. The germline CDR1 and CDR2 sequences are SGHRS and YFSETQ. The CDR3 has 15 residues. Trimming removed 4 bases from V and 2 bases from J; junction bases left unmatched: 5. CDR3 nucleotide sequence: TGCGCCAGCAGCGCTACAGGGGGAGGCAATCAGCCCCAGCATTTT. Translating gives CASSATGGGNQPQHF.

This chain links TRBV29-1 with TRBJ2-7, with 9 bases identical to TRBD2. Germline CDR1 reads SQVTM; CDR2 reads ANQGSEA. J gave up 4 bases and V 4 bases, and 20 bases lay outside the gene matches. CDR3 size: 18 residues. The CDR3 region has the DNA TGCAGCGTTGGGGGTGGTCTAGCGGGATTAGGAGGTGGGTACGAGCAGTACTTC. Translated, it gives CSVGGGLAGLGGGYEQYF.

The V call is TRBV7-2, the J call TRBJ2-7; maybe TRBD1 (6 bases). The V end was cut by 1 base, the J end by 0 bases, with 16 bases between. The length of the CDR3 is 17 residues. The germline CDR1 and CDR2 sequences are SGHTA and FQGNSA. CDR3 coding DNA: TGTGCCAGCAGCTTAGATTGGGACAAGTTTTACTCCTACGAGCAGTACTTC. This encodes CASSLDWDKFYSYEQYF.

This sequence joins TRBV7-2 and TRBJ2-1; D unclear. Looked up from germline, CDR1 is SGHTA and CDR2 is FQGNSA. V was cut by 3 bases and J by 8 bases, with 14 bases left in between. The CDR3 length is 14 residues. The CDR3 loop reads CASSLGYWSDEQFF. The CDR3 nucleotides are TGTGCCAGCAGCTTGGGTTACTGGAGTGATGAGCAGTTCTTC. Combining the CDR3 with reference TRBV7-2 and TRBJ2-1 gives the whole variable domain GAGVSQSPSNKVTEKGKDVELRCDPISGHTALYWYRQSLGQGLEFLIYFQGNSAPDKSGLPSDRFSAERTGGSVSTLTIQRTQQEDSAVYLCASSLGYWSDEQFFGPGTRLTVL.

The chain combines TRBV7-2 with TRBJ2-1, with D tentatively TRBD1 (5 bases). The CDR3 is made up of 16 amino acids. CDR1 is SGHTA, CDR2 FQGNSA, per germline. Trimming cost V 1 base and J 2 bases, with 12 bases left between them. The CDR3 is CASSLDGTTAYNEQFF. DNA for the CDR3: TGTGCCAGCAGCTTAGACGGTACGACAGCCTACAATGAGCAGTTCTTC.

Note on this clone: An end of the junction does not agree with germline; a read error may underlie this. The gene calls are TRBV7-7 and TRBJ2-1; a weak D match, TRBD2 (5 bases). Looked up from germline, CDR1 is SSHAT and CDR2 is FNYEAQ (reference sequence). This CDR3 spans 15 amino acids. DNA of the CDR3: TGTGCTAGCAGCCCGGTGACCGGGATTTACAATGAGCAGTTCTTC. Its translation: CASSPVTGIYNEQFF. Drawing the rest from reference TRBV7-7 and TRBJ2-1, the complete variable domain is GAGVSQSPRYKVTKRGQDVTLRCDPISSHATLYWYQQALGQGPEFLTYFNYEAQPDKSGLPSDRFSAERPEGSISTLTIQRTEQRDSAMYRCASSPVTGIYNEQFFGPGTRLTVL.

This clone has only a few counts. This sequence joins TRBV6-6 and TRBJ1-3; 10 bases match TRBD1. The length of the CDR3 is 15 residues. Germline lookup yields CDR1 MNHNY and CDR2 SVGAGI (reference sequence). V trimming: 2 bases; J trimming: 4 bases; junction bases outside the gene matches: 2. CDR3: CASSYGTGVGNTIYF. As DNA, the CDR3 is TGTGCCAGCAGTTACGGGACAGGGGTCGGAAACACCATATATTTT.

This sequence joins TRBV28 and TRBJ2-7; 7 positions agree with TRBD2. The ends lost 6 bases at V and 3 bases at J; junction bases unmatched: 11. The CDR3 runs to 15 residues. Germline V gives CDR1 MDHEN, CDR2 SYDVKM. DNA for the CDR3: TGTGCCAGCAGCCCCGGGGGAGGGGTTATCTACGAGCAGTACTTC. As protein: CASSPGGGVIYEQYF.

The genes are TRBV10-3 and TRBJ1-2; 7 bases are a match to TRBD1. The ends lost 10 bases at V and 6 bases at J; junction bases unmatched: 11. The CDR3 is 13 amino acids. The germline CDR1 and CDR2 sequences are ENHRY and SYGVKD. CDR3 nucleotides: TGTGCCACCCGCCAGGGGGTTCTAGATGGCTACACCTTC. Amino acids: CATRQGVLDGYTF.